A selection of T cell receptor beta chains follows, all from one sample in a study of T cell changes during pregnancy in multiple sclerosis. Assay: immunoSEQ multiplex PCR; the TCRdb copy retains only in-frame clones and omits some. The table lists approximately 89,000 clones, 94% of them singletons, with under 2% in the top ten. Specimen: peripheral blood, collected after pregnancy. These receptors all stem from a female donor in good health, enrolled as a control in a pregnancy study. Each CDR3 is given with its conserved first and last residue. The D gene is left open where the match is weak. The size of a clone is reported for some rows only, either as once, few or many, or as a class for expanded clones.

clone_size	v_call	j_call	d_call	cdr3_nt	cdr3_aa
.	TRBV9	TRBJ2-1	.	TGTGCCAGCAGCGTTGTAGCGGCGAGGGGAAATGAGCAGTTCTTC	CASSVVAARGNEQFF
.	TRBV19	TRBJ2-4	.	TGTGCCAGTAGTCCCGCGGGGGCCGGGGCCAAAAACATTCAGTACTTC	CASSPAGAGAKNIQYF
.	TRBV9	TRBJ2-1	TRBD2	TGTGCCAGCACCGACATTGCGGGAGCCGGGAATGAGCAGTTCTTC	CASTDIAGAGNEQFF
.	TRBV2	TRBJ2-5	TRBD2	TGTGCCAGCAGTAGAAACGGCGGGAGAGAGACCCAGTACTTC	CASSRNGGRETQYF
once	TRBV5-4	TRBJ2-3	TRBD2	TGTGCCAGCAGCTCAGCTAGCGGGAGGGCCTCAGATACGCAGTATTTT	CASSSASGRASDTQYF
.	TRBV30	TRBJ2-1	TRBD2	TGTGCCTGGATCCCGGGACTAAGCTACAATGAGCAGTTCTTC	CAWIPGLSYNEQFF
.	TRBV19	TRBJ1-4	.	TGTGCCAGTACCCTAGGCACCGGCGAAAAACTGTTTTTT	CASTLGTGEKLFF
once	TRBV7-8	TRBJ1-2	.	TGTGCCAGCAGCCGAGATCGGAACTATGGCTACACCTTC	CASSRDRNYGYTF
.	TRBV5-1	TRBJ2-2	.	TGCGCCAGCCGGGACTTCCACGCCACCGGGGAGCTGTTTTTT	CASRDFHATGELFF
.	TRBV5-1	TRBJ2-5	TRBD1	TGCGCCAGCAGCGGGACAGACGCAGTACAAGAGACCCAGTACTTC	CASSGTDAVQETQYF
.	TRBV7-2	TRBJ2-1	TRBD2	TGTGCCAGCAGGTCTAGCGGGAACTCCTACAATGAGCAGTTCTTC	CASRSSGNSYNEQFF
.	TRBV19	TRBJ2-1	TRBD2	TGTGCCAGTAGTATTCTAAAGGGGGGTAGCGGGACCTCCTACAATGAGCAGTTCTTC	CASSILKGGSGTSYNEQFF
.	TRBV19	TRBJ2-2	.	TGTGCCAGTAGTATCGGCGGCGGGGAGCTGTTTTTT	CASSIGGGELFF
.	TRBV10-3	TRBJ2-1	.	TGTGCCATTCAGGGAAGCTCCTACAATGAGCAGTTCTTC	CAIQGSSYNEQFF
once	TRBV7-9	TRBJ1-3	TRBD1	TGTGCCAGCAGCTACGCGCAGGGGGCCTCTGGAAACACCATATATTTT	CASSYAQGASGNTIYF
.	TRBV9	TRBJ2-3	TRBD2	TGTGCCAGCAGCATTATAGCGGGGACCACAGATACGCAGTATTTT	CASSIIAGTTDTQYF
.	TRBV19	TRBJ1-2	TRBD1	TGTGCCAGTAGTATCAGGGGGGATCCTAACTATGGCTACACCTTC	CASSIRGDPNYGYTF
.	TRBV6-1	TRBJ1-5	.	TGTGCCAGCAGTGAGGCAGGTTATTATAGCAATCAGCCCCAGCATTTT	CASSEAGYYSNQPQHF
.	TRBV6-1	TRBJ1-5	TRBD1	TGTGCCAGCAGACAGGGGGCTGATCAGCCCCAGCATTTT	CASRQGADQPQHF
.	TRBV19	TRBJ2-1	.	TGTGCCAGTAGAGGGAGGGGGTACAATGAGCAGTTCTTC	CASRGRGYNEQFF
.	TRBV18	TRBJ2-3	.	TGTGCCAGCTCACCACTACAGGGAGCTAGCACAGATACGCAGTATTTT	CASSPLQGASTDTQYF
.	TRBV6-1	TRBJ1-4	TRBD1	TGTGCCAGCAGTGGCGGACAGGGGTATAATGAAAAACTGTTTTTT	CASSGGQGYNEKLFF
.	TRBV9	TRBJ2-3	TRBD2	TGTGCCAGCAGTTATACTAGCGGGAGGGCCTTCGCAGATACGCAGTATTTT	CASSYTSGRAFADTQYF
.	TRBV2	TRBJ2-3	.	TGTGCCAGCAGTGAAGTAGTGCTAGCGAGAGATACGCAGTATTTT	CASSEVVLARDTQYF
.	TRBV19	TRBJ1-5	.	TGTGCCAGTAGTTCCACAGGGACCCAGCCCCAGCATTTT	CASSSTGTQPQHF
.	TRBV21-1	TRBJ2-7	.	TGTGCCAGCAGTCTACTGTCGCCGGGACAGCAGAGCGACGAGCAGTACTTC	CASSLLSPGQQSDEQYF
.	TRBV5-1	TRBJ2-1	TRBD1	TGCGCCAGCAGCGCCGGGACAGGGTCCTACAATGAGCAGTTCTTC	CASSAGTGSYNEQFF
.	TRBV5-1	TRBJ1-1	TRBD1	TGCGCCAGCAGCTTGGACAGGGGTGAAGCTTTCTTT	CASSLDRGEAFF
.	TRBV25-1	TRBJ1-1	TRBD1	TGTGCCAGCAGTGTACCCGGGACAGGGGGAACTGAAGCTTTCTTT	CASSVPGTGGTEAFF
.	TRBV27	TRBJ2-1	.	TGTGCCAGCTTAAAAGACGGGAAAAATGAGCAGTTCTTC	CASLKDGKNEQFF
.	TRBV20-1	TRBJ1-2	.	TGCAGTTACTCAAGGGGGAAAGGCTACACCTTC	CSYSRGKGYTF
.	TRBV6-4	TRBJ2-2	.	TGTGCCAGCAGTGAGGGAGCGACCACCGGGGAGCTGTTTTTT	CASSEGATTGELFF
.	TRBV10-1	TRBJ2-6	.	TGCGCCAGCAGTGGGGGCCAGGCGCCAAGGGCTGGGGCCAACGTCCTGACTTTC	CASSGGQAPRAGANVLTF
.	TRBV6-5	TRBJ2-7	.	TGTGCCAGCAGCCCGGGGTCGGGCGAGTACTTC	CASSPGSGEYF
.	TRBV18	TRBJ2-7	TRBD1	TGTGCCAGCTCACCTAACCCGGGACAGTCCTACGAGCAGTACTTC	CASSPNPGQSYEQYF
.	TRBV7-6	TRBJ2-5	.	TGTGCCAGCAGCTTAGCTTCAGGAGAGACCCAGTACTTC	CASSLASGETQYF
.	TRBV2	TRBJ1-1	TRBD1	TGTGCCAGCGACAGGGGAAGGAACACTGAAGCTTTCTTT	CASDRGRNTEAFF
.	TRBV28	TRBJ1-2	TRBD1	TGTGCCAGCAGTTTAACAGGGGGGCTAAGGGGCTACACCTTC	CASSLTGGLRGYTF
.	TRBV28	TRBJ2-7	.	TGTGCCAGCACCGGAGGTCCCTACGAGCAGTACTTC	CASTGGPYEQYF
.	TRBV29-1	TRBJ2-3	TRBD2	TGCAGCGGGGGACTAGCGGGAGTAGCAGATACGCAGTATTTT	CSGGLAGVADTQYF
.	TRBV2	TRBJ1-1	TRBD1	TGTGCCAGACTAAACCTCACCCCTCGGGACAGAAACACTGAAGCTTTCTTT	CARLNLTPRDRNTEAFF
.	TRBV5-1	TRBJ1-3	TRBD1	TGCGCCAGCAGCCAAGATACAGGGGGCTCTGGAAACACCATATATTTT	CASSQDTGGSGNTIYF
.	TRBV7-8	TRBJ2-1	TRBD1	TGTGCCAGCAGCTTCCGGGACAGGGACAATGAGCAGTTCTTC	CASSFRDRDNEQFF
.	TRBV29-1	TRBJ2-7	.	TGCAGCGTCCGGGTCCAGGGCAACGAGCAGTACTTC	CSVRVQGNEQYF
.	TRBV19	TRBJ2-7	.	TGTGCCAGTAGTGCGGGCGAGGCCTACGAGCAGTACTTC	CASSAGEAYEQYF
.	TRBV27	TRBJ2-6	.	TGTGCCAGCAGTTTCTCAGGGGCGAAGTCTGGGGCCAACGTCCTGACTTTC	CASSFSGAKSGANVLTF